This T cell receptor (beta chain) was sequenced during a study of blood T cell repertoires in COVID-19. This CDR3 region has 15 residues. The germline gives CDR1 SGHTA, CDR2 FQGNSA. Trimming took 2 bases from V and 0 from J, leaving 10 bases between them. Participant ages covered about 18 to 90 years across about 22 US areas. Cohort allocation depended upon clinical history that participants reported. The authors' processing: The authors estimated nucleated cell counts from reference gene primer amplification. Some clones are missing from TCRdb's copy, which holds only in-frame ones; the method was immunoSEQ multiplex PCR. V, J and clone size reflect that table, while D and trimming were determined from the DNA. Here the sample spans around 200,000 clones, less than 85% being singletons.

The chain has TRBV7-2 and TRBJ2-5; D not certain. This TCR came from a man aged 35 to 55 who had recovered from COVID-19. The sequenced sample consisted of PBMCs or T cells enriched from blood (not recorded which). The chain's CDR3 is CASSLITGYQETQYF. The CDR3 nucleotides are TGTGCCAGCAGCTTAATTACGGGTTACCAAGAGACCCAGTACTTC. The whole variable domain, filled in from reference TRBV7-2 and TRBJ2-5, reads GAGVSQSPSNKVTEKGKDVELRCDPISGHTALYWYRQSLGQGLEFLIYFQGNSAPDKSGLPSDRFSAERTGGSVSTLTIQRTQQEDSAVYLCASSLITGYQETQYFGPGTRLLVL.